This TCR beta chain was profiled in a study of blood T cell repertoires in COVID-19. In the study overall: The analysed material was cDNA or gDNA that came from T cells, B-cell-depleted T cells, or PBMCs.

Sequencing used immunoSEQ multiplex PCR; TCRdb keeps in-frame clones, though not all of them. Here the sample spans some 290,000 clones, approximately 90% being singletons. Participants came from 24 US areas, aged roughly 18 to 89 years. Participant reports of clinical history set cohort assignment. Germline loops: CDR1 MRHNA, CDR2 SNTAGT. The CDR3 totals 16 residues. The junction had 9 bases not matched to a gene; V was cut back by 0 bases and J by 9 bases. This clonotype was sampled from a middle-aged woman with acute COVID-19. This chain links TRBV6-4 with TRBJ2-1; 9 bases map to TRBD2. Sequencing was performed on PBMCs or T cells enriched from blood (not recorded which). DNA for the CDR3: TGTGCCAGCAGTGACTCGGAGGGTAGCGGGGGTGGTGAGCAGTTCTTC. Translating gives CASSDSEGSGGGEQFF.